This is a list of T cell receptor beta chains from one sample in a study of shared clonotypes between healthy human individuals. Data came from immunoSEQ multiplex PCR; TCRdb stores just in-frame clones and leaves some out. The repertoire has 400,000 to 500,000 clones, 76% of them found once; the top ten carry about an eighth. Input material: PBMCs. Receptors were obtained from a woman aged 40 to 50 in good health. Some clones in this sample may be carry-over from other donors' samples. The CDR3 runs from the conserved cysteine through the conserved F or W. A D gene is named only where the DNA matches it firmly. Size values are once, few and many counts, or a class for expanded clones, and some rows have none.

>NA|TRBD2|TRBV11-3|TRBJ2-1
CASSSWAGAEQFF
TGTGCCAGCAGCTCCTGGGCGGGAGCTGAGCAGTTCTTC
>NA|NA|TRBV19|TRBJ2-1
CASSIGPYNEQFF
TGTGCCAGTAGTATAGGACCCTACAATGAGCAGTTCTTC
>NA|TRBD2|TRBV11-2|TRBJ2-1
CAPIVAGNNEQFF
TGTGCCCCAATTGTAGCGGGCAACAATGAGCAATTCTTC
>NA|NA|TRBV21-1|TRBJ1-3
CASSKSVDTIYF
TGTGCCAGCAGCAAATCCGTAGACACCATATATTTT
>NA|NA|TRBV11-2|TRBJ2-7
CASSSIRRDSYEQYF
TGTGCCAGCAGCTCGATACGCAGGGACTCCTACGAGCAGTACTTC
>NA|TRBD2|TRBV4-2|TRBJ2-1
CASSQRTSSYNEQFF
TGTGCCAGCAGCCAACGGACTAGTTCCTACAATGAGCAGTTCTTC
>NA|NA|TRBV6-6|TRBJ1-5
CASLAGGQGYNQPQHF
TGTGCCAGCCTTGCCGGGGGTCAGGGTTACAATCAGCCCCAGCATTTT
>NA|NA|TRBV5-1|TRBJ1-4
CASSLQGSTNEKLFF
TGCGCCAGCAGCTTACAGGGATCAACTAATGAAAAACTGTTTTTT
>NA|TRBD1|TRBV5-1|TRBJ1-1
CASSLARTGDEAFF
TGCGCCAGCAGCTTGGCCAGGACAGGGGATGAAGCTTTCTTT
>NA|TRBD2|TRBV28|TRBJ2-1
CASSTGTSGRGPYNEQFF
TGTGCCAGCAGTACCGGGACTAGCGGGAGAGGTCCCTACAATGAGCAGTTCTTC
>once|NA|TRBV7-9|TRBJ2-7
CASSLTHGSRGYEQYF
TGTGCCAGCAGCTTAACTCACGGGAGTAGGGGCTACGAGCAGTACTTC
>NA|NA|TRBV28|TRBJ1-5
CASSFVRGAYQPQHF
TGTGCCAGCAGTTTTGTCAGGGGAGCCTATCAGCCCCAGCATTTC
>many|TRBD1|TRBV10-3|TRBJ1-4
CAISETGGGEKLFF
TGTGCCATCAGTGAGACAGGGGGGGGCGAAAAACTGTTTTTT
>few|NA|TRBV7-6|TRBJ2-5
CASGVETQYF
TGTGCCAGCGGGGTTGAGACCCAGTACTTC
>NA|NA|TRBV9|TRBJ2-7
CASSVAPGISYEQYF
TGTGCCAGCAGCGTAGCCCCGGGAATCTCCTACGAGCAGTACTTC
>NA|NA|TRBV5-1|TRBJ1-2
CASSLAAASNYGYTF
TGCGCCAGCAGCTTGGCGGCAGCCTCTAACTATGGCTACACCTTC
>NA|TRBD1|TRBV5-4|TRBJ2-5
CASSFRTGEETQYF
TGTGCCAGCAGCTTCCGGACAGGGGAAGAGACCCAGTACTTC
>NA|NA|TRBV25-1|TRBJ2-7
CASSPPRVLEEQYF
TGTGCCAGCAGCCCTCCTAGAGTTCTGGAAGAGCAGTACTTC
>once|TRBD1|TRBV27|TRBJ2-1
CASSIRQGSHNEQFF
TGTGCCAGCAGTATAAGACAGGGCTCCCACAATGAGCAGTTCTTC
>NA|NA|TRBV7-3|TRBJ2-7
CASSFYREEATYEQYF
TGTGCCAGCAGCTTCTACAGGGAAGAAGCTACATACGAGCAGTACTTC
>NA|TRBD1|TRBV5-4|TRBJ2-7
CASSSKGQGSYEQYF
TGTGCCAGCAGCTCGAAGGGACAGGGATCCTACGAGCAGTACTTC
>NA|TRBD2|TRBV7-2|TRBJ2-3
CASREGLAGGPWTDTQYF
TGTGCCAGCAGAGAGGGACTAGCGGGAGGGCCATGGACAGATACGCAGTATTTT
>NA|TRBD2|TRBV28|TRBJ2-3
CASSSPAGGKNTQYF
TGTGCCAGCAGTTCTCCAGCGGGAGGGAAAAATACGCAGTATTTT
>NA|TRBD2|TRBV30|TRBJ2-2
CAWSRGGRELFF
TGTGCCTGGAGTCGGGGGGGTAGGGAGCTGTTTTTT
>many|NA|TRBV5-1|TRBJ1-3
CASSIGNTIYF
TGCGCCAGCAGCATAGGAAACACCATATATTTT
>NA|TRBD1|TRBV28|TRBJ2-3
CASKSRTGPSRDTQYF
TGTGCCAGCAAATCTCGGACAGGTCCGTCCCGCGATACGCAGTATTTT
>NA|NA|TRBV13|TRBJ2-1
CASSLGRALSYNEQFF
TGTGCCAGCAGCTTAGGTCGGGCCCTCTCCTACAATGAGCAGTTCTTC
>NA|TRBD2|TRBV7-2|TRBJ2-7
CASSFPAGESYEQYF
TGTGCCAGCAGCTTCCCAGCGGGAGAATCCTACGAGCAGTACTTC
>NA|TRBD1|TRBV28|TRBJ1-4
CASSLRDRGLRRGSEKLFF
TGTGCCAGCAGTTTGAGGGACAGGGGGCTTCGTAGGGGAAGTGAAAAACTGTTTTTT
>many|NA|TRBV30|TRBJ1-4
CAWSRGLGEKLFF
TGTGCCTGGAGTCGTGGTCTTGGGGAAAAACTGTTTTTT
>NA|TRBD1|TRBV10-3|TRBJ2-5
CAIRDREETQYF
TGTGCCATCAGGGACAGGGAAGAGACCCAGTACTTC
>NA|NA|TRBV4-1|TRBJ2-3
CASSQESTATDTQYF
TGTGCCAGCAGCCAAGAAAGTACAGCAACAGATACGCAGTATTTT
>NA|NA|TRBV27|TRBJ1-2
CASSFSANYGYTF
TGTGCCAGCAGTTTTTCGGCTAACTATGGCTACACCTTC
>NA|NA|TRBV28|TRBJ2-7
CASSQGRYEQYF
TGTGCCAGCAGCCAAGGGCGCTACGAGCAGTACTTC
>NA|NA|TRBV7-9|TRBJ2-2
CASSPSAGELFF
TGTGCCAGCAGCCCGTCCGCCGGGGAGCTGTTTTTT
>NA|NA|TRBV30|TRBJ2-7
CASDPGTNSYEQYF
TGTGCCTCCGATCCCGGGACCAACTCCTACGAGCAGTACTTC
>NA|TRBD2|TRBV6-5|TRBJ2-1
CASRTSGGNEQFF
TGTGCCAGCAGAACTAGCGGGGGGAATGAGCAGTTCTTC
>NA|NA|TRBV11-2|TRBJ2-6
CASSLGGGHSGANVLTF
TGTGCCAGCAGCTTAGGTGGGGGGCACTCTGGGGCCAACGTCCTGACTTTC
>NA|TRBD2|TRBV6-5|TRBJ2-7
CASSPASGTYEQYF
TGTGCCAGCAGTCCGGCTAGCGGGACCTACGAGCAGTACTTC
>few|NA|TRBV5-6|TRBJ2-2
CASSTQLAGELFF
TGTGCCAGCAGTACACAGCTGGCCGGGGAGCTGTTTTTT
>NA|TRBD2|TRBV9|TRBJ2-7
CASSAGAGVGYEQYF
TGTGCCAGCAGCGCCGGAGCGGGAGTTGGATACGAGCAGTACTTC
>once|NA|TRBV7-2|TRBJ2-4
CASSLTAAKNIQYF
TGTGCCAGCAGCTTAACGGCGGCCAAAAACATTCAGTACTTC
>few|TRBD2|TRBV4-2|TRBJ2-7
CASSQDGTSGSSEQYF
TGTGCCAGCAGCCAAGATGGGACTAGCGGGAGTTCAGAGCAGTACTTC
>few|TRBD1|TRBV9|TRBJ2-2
CASSEGQGPGELFF
TGTGCCAGCAGCGAGGGACAGGGGCCCGGGGAGCTGTTTTTT
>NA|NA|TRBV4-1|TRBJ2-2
CASSQDPISGELFF
TGCGCCAGCAGCCAAGATCCCATCTCCGGGGAGCTGTTTTTT
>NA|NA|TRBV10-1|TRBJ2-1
CARSTFLRCNEQFF
TGCGCCAGAAGTACCTTCCTGCGGTGCAATGAGCAGTTCTTC
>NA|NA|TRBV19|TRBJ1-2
CASSISRGYYGYTF
TGTGCCAGTAGTATTTCGAGAGGGTACTATGGCTACACCTTC
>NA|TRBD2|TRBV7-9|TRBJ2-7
CASSSTGLAGGSYEQYF
TGTGCCAGCAGCTCAACCGGACTAGCGGGAGGATCCTACGAGCAGTACTTC
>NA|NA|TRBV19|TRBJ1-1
CASRSSRYTEAFF
TGTGCCAGTAGATCTTCCCGGTACACTGAAGCTTTCTTT
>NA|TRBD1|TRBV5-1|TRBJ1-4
CASSLQGQGAGEKLFF
TGCGCCAGCAGCTTGCAGGGACAGGGGGCAGGGGAAAAACTGTTTTTT
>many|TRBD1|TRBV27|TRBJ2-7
CASSQGTAFSYEQYF
TGTGCCAGCAGCCAGGGGACAGCCTTTTCCTACGAGCAGTACTTC
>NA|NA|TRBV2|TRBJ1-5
CASSDRGSQPQHF
TGTGCCAGCAGTGATCGGGGATCGCAGCCCCAGCATTTT
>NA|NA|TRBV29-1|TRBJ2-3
CSVMWDHGTGSTDTQYF
TGCAGCGTTATGTGGGATCATGGGACGGGGAGCACAGATACGCAGTATTTT
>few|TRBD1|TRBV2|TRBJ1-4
CASSGQGTNEKLFF
TGTGCCAGCAGCGGACAGGGGACTAATGAAAAACTGTTTTTT